The T cell receptor (beta chain) under discussion was sequenced for a study of cytomegalovirus exposure and HLA in healthy donors. General study results and limits: Further analysis, carried out later, found HLA-associated TCR beta chains more clonally expanded than equally common other chains.

60 Vbeta and 13 Jbeta primers were used in PCR. The table came from immunoSEQ multiplex PCR; TCRdb's copy has only in-frame clones and leaves some out. Of about 120,000 clones listed, roughly 80% are singletons. Germline CDR1 reads SNHLY; CDR2 reads FYNNEI. This CDR3 has 14 residues. The V end was cut by 0 bases, the J end by 6 bases, with 12 bases between. A word on this clone: Antigen unknown.

The J gene is TRBJ2-7, the V gene TRBV2; perhaps TRBD1 as D (6 bases). Sequenced: PBMCs. The TCR originated in a man in his 60s in good health and CMV-seropositive. As DNA, the CDR3 is TGTGCCAGCAGTGAAGCCCGGACAGAATCCGAGCAGTACTTC. Translating it yields CASSEARTESEQYF. Full variable domain (outside the CDR3, taken from reference TRBV2 and TRBJ2-7): EPEVTQTPSHQVTQMGQEVILRCVPISNHLYFYWYRQILGQKVEFLVSFYNNEISEKSEIFDDQFSVERPDGSNFTLKIRSTKLEDSAMYFCASSEARTESEQYFGPGTRLTVT.